This entry describes one T cell receptor beta chain. Other DNA sequences within the sample encode an identical CDR3. The data originate from a study of control samples from healthy donors and cancer patients. Germline values: CDR1 LGHDT, CDR2 YNNKEL (reference sequence). V shed 4 bases and J 1 base; nucleotides not matched to a gene: 1. The CDR3 covers 15 residues. Assay: immunoSEQ multiplex PCR; the TCRdb copy retains only in-frame clones and omits some. The profile shows under 150,000 clones, roughly 92% of them singletons. Sequenced sample: blood. The chain combines TRBV3-1 (or the pseudogene TRBV3-2) with TRBJ2-1; the match to TRBD2 covers 10 bases. This sequence was found in a man aged 25 to 45 in good health. The CDR3 here is CASSPGLASYNEQFF. CDR3 DNA: TGTGCCAGCAGCCCGGGACTAGCGTCCTACAATGAGCAGTTCTTC.